The clone carrying this TCR beta chain turned up a few times. The record originates from a study of regulatory T cells in long-lasting Graves disease. CDR1 and CDR2 from the germline V gene are KGHSH and LQKENI. V dropped 8 bases and J dropped 2; count of bases not matched to a gene: 5. CDR3 length: 14 amino acids. This sample's time point: newly diagnosed GD, antithyroid drugs for less than 3 months. PBMC-derived RNA was used for the TCR library. An endocrinology department in Xi'an, China, supplied the patients. Arm-PCR of CDR3 regions and iRepertoire HTBI primers were the basis on which TCR beta libraries were built. Via MiXCR, TCRdb re-called the multiplex PCR reads, giving one row per CDR3 protein. This sample carries hundreds of thousands of distinct CDR3 sequences, 16% of them seen once, and the ten largest clones take over 8.5%. These data were also filed under a second study, of T cells in Graves' hyperthyroidism and ophthalmopathy. That paper states: The majority of expanded thyroid clonotypes above 0.001 also appeared in blood. Ophthalmopathy was distinguished from stable hyperthyroidism by 13 V-J signatures.

This receptor was identified in a woman under 40 with Graves disease. The sample here was peripheral blood mononuclear cells (PBMCs), taken at new diagnosis, from a patient treated with antithyroid drugs. V is TRBV18 and J is TRBJ2-1; 8 bases agree with TRBD2. The CDR3 nucleotides are TGTGCCAGCCTTGCGGGAGGCACCTACAATGAGCAGTTCTTC. As protein: CASLAGGTYNEQFF.